The clone carrying this TCR beta chain was seen many times. Its antigen remains unidentified. The data stem from a study of breast tumors, draining lymph nodes, adjacent tissues. Study-wide findings and caveats: Luminal-like breast cancer showed significantly higher tumor–nontumor repertoire similarity than basal-like. Findings are consistent with lymph node origin and intratumoral expansion of most tumor T cells. Tumor repertoires ranked between lymph nodes and nontumor tissue in diversity, with V and J gene preferences. Tumor T cell lymph node origin was a supported hypothesis, not proven.

Via MiXCR, TCRdb re-called the multiplex PCR reads, giving one row per CDR3 protein. The data show fewer than 85,000 distinct CDR3 sequences, around 20% seen once. Germline CDR1 is SNHLY and CDR2 is FYNNEI. V gave up 9 bases and J gave up 0 bases, with 11 bases separating them. There are 14 residues in the CDR3. Axillary draining lymph nodes of breast cancer patients supplied the node samples. V usage is TRBV2 and J usage is TRBJ2-2, with D perhaps TRBD2 (6 bases). The sequence came from a female donor with breast cancer. Some clones in this sample may be carry-over from other donors' samples. The sample consisted of axillary lymph node tissue. CDR3: CARNSGSNTGELFF. CDR3 DNA sequence: TGTGCCAGGAATAGCGGTTCGAACACCGGGGAGCTGTTTTTT.